Below, one TCR beta chain is given with its context. As yet, its antigen is unknown. With the read ending 3 residues before the CDR3 end, the germline J gene is used to fill in that end. This table comes from immunoSEQ multiplex PCR, and its TCRdb copy is limited to in-frame clones, with some not included. This sample carries roughly 30,000 clones, with more than 4% going to the ten biggest clones. Germline CDR1 reads MNHEY; CDR2 reads SVGEGT. The CDR3 contains 15 residues. Deletions cut 6 bases from V and 2 bases from J, with 17 bases between. The sample belongs to a study of T cells in women clearing cervical HPV infection. Whole-study context: Cases were women with histologically confirmed HPV16-related CIN3 or worse, including 2 invasive cancers. HLA type could not be excluded as a confounder.

Each participant carried one incident cervical HPV16 infection only. Study observations and caveats: Cases carried less TRBV6-7 than controls: approximately 0.1% versus 0.16%.

The chain joins TRBV6-2 or TRBV6-3 to TRBJ2-7; D may be TRBD1 (6 bases). What was sequenced was blood buffy coat. This TCR derives from a woman between 18 and 70 years old with a cervical HPV16 infection that either progressed to CIN3+ or cleared (not recorded which). The sequenced CDR3 bases are TGTGCCAGCAGGGGGGTGGGGGACACAGCCTACGAG. The encoded protein is CASRGVGDTAYE. The complete CDR3 reads CASRGVGDTAYEQYF.